This TCR beta chain was sequenced during a study of blood T cell repertoires in COVID-19. For the study at large: The study drew acute and convalescent COVID-19 samples from the United States, Italy and Spain.

The CDR3 is 14 amino acids. Germline CDR1 is SNHLY and CDR2 is FYNNEI. V lost 7 bases and J 2 bases, leaving 13 bases between the germline ends. As handled by the study authors: Amplified reference gene primers provided the basis for estimating nucleated cell counts. The protocol was immunoSEQ multiplex PCR, while the TCRdb copy is restricted to in-frame clones and leaves out a portion. For V, J and clone size, that table is used; D and trimming come from the DNA. The table has 180,000 or so clones, approximately 85% seen once. Recruits, aged about 18 to 100 years, lived in 24 US areas. The source of this sequence is a man aged 40-55 years with acute COVID-19. The gene calls are TRBV2 and TRBJ2-3; D possibly corresponds to TRBD2 (5 bases). Source material: PBMCs or T cells enriched from blood (not recorded which). The CDR3 DNA is TGTGCCAGCATCCAGACTACCCACACAGATACGCAGTATTTT. It codes for CASIQTTHTDTQYF.